This T cell receptor beta chain appears in the sequencing data of a study of HIV-infected children after antiretroviral therapy interruption (dated by TCRdb to about 2019). For the study in its entirety: The study included eight children, four on planned treatment interruption and four on continuous treatment, and all eight had a CD4+ count above 500 and a viral load below 50 copies/ml. Interruption-arm samples came from week 0, week 12, end of interruption (week 24 or 48), and about 3 years after study end. Alongside thymic output measurements, TCR repertoires of children on planned treatment interruption were compared with TCR repertoires of children on continuous antiretroviral treatment. A median age of roughly 10 years was recorded in the interruption group, and a median age of 8 years was recorded in the continuous treatment group. Most participating children had recorded exposure to EBV and CMV. In the continuous-treatment arm, samples from corresponding weeks 0, 48 and 150 were analyzed. Study-wide conclusions, independent of this receptor: In naive CD4+ repertoires of PTI patients, CDR3 sharing between time points fell after interruption began; many sequences were shared between end of interruption and 3 years later. An increase in the naive CD4+ Gini coefficient was observed by the end of treatment interruption, suggesting clonal expansion, and a return to baseline was observed by 3 years. The small number of patients is a limitation of the study, so the data should be interpreted with caution. Minor non-naive CD45RA+ populations such as EMRA or stem memory cells might have been included among the sorted CD45RA+ naive cells.

Many counts were recorded for this clonotype. What this receptor recognizes is not known. Per-base qualities were not stored, and no clone one base away is much larger. Counted from cysteine to phenylalanine, this CDR3 has 15 amino acids. Only CDR3 DNA remains: 45 bases, in frame from the first base. Trimming at the junction amounts to 1 base on V and 4 bases on J, and the germline ends lie 11 bases apart. CDR1 and CDR2 are drawn from the germline V gene: MGHRA, YSYEKL. Libraries were built with 3' RACE. TCR libraries were built from RNA using a 3' RACE protocol with unique molecular identifiers to correct PCR amplification bias. Up to 12 amplicon libraries were pooled and sequenced on an Illumina MiSeq with v2 2x250 paired-end chemistry. From the authors' description of their analysis: Reads were processed with Decombinator for assignment of V and J genes and CDR3, and barcode-based correction of errors and PCR bias was applied. Repertoires were subsampled to equal depth before Gini coefficients were calculated with the R ineq package. CDR3 similarity was assessed with GLIPH, Hamming distance and a shared triplet metric. TCRdb reprocessed the public reads (quality trimming at Q25 with fastp, clone calling with MiXCR) and kept in-frame beta chains. Here each entry gathers all rows of one CDR3 protein and keeps the most common genes and DNA. The V and J calls and clone size are TCRdb's, not the authors'. Present in this sample are some 51,000 distinct CDR3 sequences, around 4.1% of which were seen just once. Jointly, the top ten make up approximately 0.67% of the sample.

Read against the paper, the sample's treatment or condition label means: PENTA 11 planned treatment interruption arm or continuous ART arm. The participants, all children from the United Kingdom aged 2 to 15 years, had been on at least three-drug ART for a minimum of 24 weeks. Cryopreserved PBMCs containing at least 5 million viable cells were required, and a few candidate patients were excluded because of low viable PBMC yield. Naive CD4+ CD45RA+ CD45RO- T cells were FACS-sorted from thawed PBMCs on a FACSAria III cell sorter. After sorting, the cells were fixed and RNA was extracted first with the RNeasy FFPE kit and then with the RNeasy Micro kit.

The receptor comes from a pool of human donors with HIV. This sequence uses TRBV4-1 and TRBJ1-5, and possibly TRBD1, on 6 matching bases. Specimen: CD45RA+ CD4+ T cells from PBMCs, pooled from several time points, collected from a donor given antiretroviral therapy, either interrupted or continuous. The cell subset or site tag for this specimen amounts to: naive CD4+ CD45RA+ CD45RO- T cells. The CDR3 reads CASSQAGQVNQPQHF. Read as DNA, the sequence is TGCGCCAGCAGCCAAGCGGGACAAGTAAATCAGCCCCAGCATTTT.